This is a list of T cell receptor beta chains from one sample in a study of blood T cells in healthy people across ages. TCRdb reprocessed the 5' RACE reads with MiXCR, giving one entry per CDR3 protein. The table records roughly 1.6 million distinct CDR3 sequences, about 32% of them present only once. Sample: blood. All receptors derive from a woman in her twenties or thirties in good health. Both conserved end residues are part of each CDR3. Each record gives: clone size, V gene, CDR3 length, D gene, J gene, CDR3 DNA, CDR3 protein. A D gene is named only where the DNA matches it firmly. The size entry is marked missing in some rows and otherwise reads once, few, many or a size class.

-	TRBV20-1	15	-	TRBJ1-5	TGCAGTGCTAGAGGAGTCCCCCGGGGAGGACAGCCCCAGCATTTT	CSARGVPRGGQPQHF
many	TRBV2	16	TRBD2	TRBJ2-1	TGTGCCAGCAGTGAAGAAGCGGGAGGGAGCTACAATGAGCAGTTCTTC	CASSEEAGGSYNEQFF
-	TRBV27	13	TRBD1	TRBJ2-7	TGTGCCAGCAGTTTTGGGGACAGGTGCGAGCAGTACTTC	CASSFGDRCEQYF
few	TRBV5-1	13	-	TRBJ1-1	TGTGCCAGCAGCTTTACGGTTAACACTGAAGCTTTCTTT	CASSFTVNTEAFF
-	TRBV5-1	16	-	TRBJ2-7	TGCGCCAGCAGCTTGCCACGCCAGGCATCCCCCTACGAGCAGTACTTC	CASSLPRQASPYEQYF
few	TRBV3-1	12	-	TRBJ2-5	TGTGCCAGCAGTCACAGCGAAGAGACCCAGTACTTC	CASSHSEETQYF
-	TRBV7-9	16	-	TRBJ2-7	TGTGCCAGCAGCTTCGGGAGCGCTCGAGACTCCTACGAGCAGTACTTC	CASSFGSARDSYEQYF
many	TRBV30	13	TRBD2	TRBJ2-1	TGTGCCTGGAGTGGCGGGAGGAGGAATGAGCAGTTCTTC	CAWSGGRRNEQFF
few	TRBV5-6	14	-	TRBJ1-6	TGTGCCAGCAGCTTGGTCAGGGTGGGCTCACCCCTCCACTTT	CASSLVRVGSPLHF
-	TRBV4-1	15	-	TRBJ2-5	TGCGCCAGCAGCCAAGATCCCGGGGAAGAAGAGACCCAGTACTTC	CASSQDPGEEETQYF
few	TRBV5-4	16	-	TRBJ2-3	TGTGCCAGCAGCTTGGAGGGCAGGGATGGGACAGATACGCAGTATTTT	CASSLEGRDGTDTQYF